One sample yielded the 16 T cell receptor beta chains listed below, sequenced in a study of OX40 agonist ivuxolimab in advanced cancers. The data were produced by immunoSEQ multiplex PCR, yet TCRdb's version contains in-frame clones alone and is incomplete. This table holds about 58,000 clones, roughly 84% found once. The material sequenced was CD4+ or CD8+ T cells sorted from blood, taken in a trial of the OX40 agonist ivuxolimab. The origin of the receptors is an adult with an advanced solid tumor such as melanoma, head and neck, liver or kidney cancer.

This sequence joins TRBV28 and TRBJ1-2; 7 bases align to TRBD1. Trimming took 6 bases from V and 6 from J; bases not matched to a gene: 7. CDR1 MDHEN and CDR2 SYDVKM come from the germline V gene. CDR3 length: 13 residues. CDR3 in amino acids: CASSRDSIDGYTF. CDR3 DNA sequence: TGTGCCAGCAGCCGGGACAGTATCGATGGCTACACCTTC.

This chain connects TRBV6-5 to TRBJ2-7, with 11 bases lining up with TRBD2. Germline values: CDR1 MNHEY, CDR2 SVGAGI. V trimming: 6 bases; J trimming: 3 bases; junction bases outside the gene matches: 7. There are 15 residues in the CDR3. In DNA form, the CDR3 reads TGTGCCAGCAGACTAGCGGGGGCCACTATCTACGAGCAGTACTTC. This translates into CASRLAGATIYEQYF.

This chain links TRBV19 with TRBJ1-5; no clear D gene. The CDR3 totals 12 residues. The germline gives CDR1 LNHDA, CDR2 SQIVND (reference sequence). Trimming took 7 bases from V and 8 from J, leaving 12 bases between them. The CDR3: CASMGPLKPQHF. The CDR3 DNA reads TGTGCCAGTATGGGCCCTTTAAAGCCCCAGCATTTT.

The genes are TRBV5-1 and TRBJ2-1; 8 nucleotides match TRBD1. Trimming removed 2 bases from V and 4 bases from J; junction bases left unmatched: 5. CDR3 length: 15 amino acids. Per germline, CDR1 SGHRS and CDR2 YFSETQ. The CDR3 DNA follows: TGCGCCAGCAGCTTCCGGACAGGGCAGTACAATGAGCAGTTCTTC. This encodes CASSFRTGQYNEQFF. The full variable domain, in which reference TRBV5-1 and TRBJ2-1 provide the parts outside the CDR3, is KAGVTQTPRYLIKTRGQQVTLSCSPISGHRSVSWYQQTPGQGLQFLFEYFSETQRNKGNFPGRFSGRQFSNSRSEMNVSTLELGDSALYLCASSFRTGQYNEQFFGPGTRLTVL.

The V gene is TRBV11-2, the J gene TRBJ2-2; 7 positions match TRBD1. The CDR3 sequence is 15 residues long. The trim removed 6 bases at V and 1 base at J, leaving 5 bases unmatched. Germline V CDR1 and CDR2: SGHAT, FQNNGV. The CDR3, as DNA: TGTGCCAGCAGTCCGGACAGGTTGAACACCGGGGAGCTGTTTTTT. Its translation: CASSPDRLNTGELFF.

V usage is TRBV29-1 and J usage is TRBJ1-1; D call uncertain. CDR1 and CDR2 from the germline V gene are SQVTM and ANQGSEA. Deletions cut 4 bases from V and 7 bases from J, with 16 bases between. There are 13 residues in the CDR3. Here the CDR3 reads CSVVRGVDREAFF. CDR3 nucleotides: TGCAGCGTTGTCCGCGGGGTGGACCGTGAAGCTTTCTTT.

The chain combines TRBV18 with TRBJ2-5, with D perhaps matching TRBD1 (5 bases). Looked up from germline, CDR1 is KGHSH and CDR2 is LQKENI. This CDR3 has 13 residues. V was cut by 3 bases and J by 5 bases, with 10 bases left in between. CDR3 sequence reads: CASSPQGGETQYF. Written as DNA, the CDR3 is TGTGCCAGCTCACCCCAGGGTGGTGAGACCCAGTACTTC.

V gene TRBV4-1 combines with J gene TRBJ2-5; D unresolved. There are 13 residues in the CDR3. V shed 2 bases and J shed 4 bases, with 8 bases lying between them. From germline, CDR1 is MGHRA and CDR2 YSYEKL. CDR3 residues: CASSQWVAETQYF. CDR3 DNA sequence: TGCGCCAGCAGCCAATGGGTTGCAGAGACCCAGTACTTC.

This clone is a singleton in its sample. The rearrangement uses TRBV7-8 and TRBJ2-7; 7 nucleotides line up with TRBD1. The germline V gene has CDR1 SGHVS and CDR2 FQNEAQ. V gave up 3 bases and J gave up 0 bases; unmatched junction bases: 14. This CDR3 comprises 18 residues. CDR3 nucleotide sequence: TGTGCCAGCAGCTTTACAGGGGTCCCTACACCCAGCTCCTACGAGCAGTACTTC. This encodes CASSFTGVPTPSSYEQYF.

This chain uses TRBV18 with TRBJ1-2; D gene ambiguous. The CDR3 sequence is 13 residues long. The germline gives CDR1 KGHSH, CDR2 LQKENI. Trimming stripped 3 bases from V and 8 bases from J, with 13 bases between. CDR3 in DNA: TGTGCCAGCTCACCCAAATACAATGACGGCTACACCTTC. It encodes CASSPKYNDGYTF.

The V gene is TRBV5-3, the J gene TRBJ2-1, with 8 nucleotides matching TRBD2. TRBV5-3 is recorded as an ORF, its role being uncertain. This CDR3 comprises 16 residues. V lost 0 bases, J lost 10 bases, and 12 bases stayed unmatched. CDR3 residues: CARSLDLAGLPREQFF. CDR3 coding DNA: TGTGCCAGAAGCTTGGATTTAGCGGGACTCCCGCGGGAGCAGTTCTTC.

The chain combines TRBV5-1 with TRBJ2-3, with 10 nucleotides matching TRBD1. V shed 4 bases, J shed 11 bases, and the junction held 19 bases outside the gene matches. Germline V gene sequence: CDR1 SGHRS, CDR2 YFSETQ. The CDR3 covers 17 residues. The CDR3, as DNA: TGCGCCAGCAGCGGAGGGACAGGGGTCCCATCACGTGGGGGGCAGTATTTT. Encoded protein: CASSGGTGVPSRGGQYF.

This sequence joins TRBV15 and TRBJ1-2; D not certain. CDR3 length: 15 amino acids. Germline V gene data show CDR1 as LNHNV and CDR2 as YYDKDF (reference sequence). The ends were cut back, 3 bases at V and 4 bases at J, with 15 bases in the middle. The CDR3 DNA follows: TGTGCCACCAGCAGGGATAGACGGACGGGCTATGGCTACACCTTC. Amino acid sequence: CATSRDRRTGYGYTF.

This chain joins TRBV7-3 and TRBJ2-1; 11 positions agree with TRBD1. Germline V lookup: CDR1 SGHTA, CDR2 FQGTGA. CDR3 length: 15 residues. The V and J ends lost 3 bases and 7 bases, in that order; junction bases with no gene match: 5. The CDR3 loop is CASSLSGQGGNEQFF. Written as DNA, the CDR3 is TGTGCCAGCAGCTTGTCGGGACAGGGGGGGAATGAGCAGTTCTTC.

The rearrangement joins TRBV11-2 to TRBJ2-5; 15 bases fit TRBD2. CDR1 is SGHAT and CDR2 is FQNNGV in the germline V gene. The CDR3 has 17 residues. V shed 5 bases and J 1 base; nucleotides not matched to a gene: 5. This CDR3 is CASSTGLAGGRQETQYF. The DNA of the CDR3 is TGTGCCAGCAGCACGGGACTAGCGGGGGGCCGCCAAGAGACCCAGTACTTC. The variable domain in full, with the rest retrieved from reference TRBV11-2 and TRBJ2-5, is EAGVAQSPRYKIIEKRQSVAFWCNPISGHATLYWYQQILGQGPKLLIQFQNNGVVDDSQLPKDRFSAERLKGVDSTLKIQPAKLEDSAVYLCASSTGLAGGRQETQYFGPGTRLLVL.

V gene TRBV5-1 combines with J gene TRBJ1-1; D unresolved. From germline, CDR1 is SGHRS and CDR2 YFSETQ. The CDR3 sequence is 15 residues long. V lost 4 bases and J 0 bases, leaving 13 bases between the germline ends. CDR3 coding DNA: TGCGCCAGCAGCCGGCTGGACGGACTGAACACTGAAGCTTTCTTT. It yields the protein CASSRLDGLNTEAFF.